The next 11 T cell receptor beta chains were all read from a single sample in a study of CD8 T cells in Susac syndrome. The RNA, roughly 0.5 to 1 ug, was put through reverse transcription using random hexamers. TCRdb analysed the immunoSEQ multiplex PCR reads with MiXCR anew, one entry per CDR3 protein. The table includes about 150,000 distinct CDR3 sequences, roughly 96% detected once. The sample comprised CD4+ T cells from PBMCs. These receptors were taken from a human donor with Susac syndrome.

The genes are TRBV3-1 and TRBJ2-1; TRBD2 matches 7 bases. This CDR3 is 15 amino acids long. V gave up 4 bases and J gave up 6 bases; unmatched junction bases: 9. Germline CDR1 reads LGHDT; CDR2 reads YNNKEL (reference sequence). This CDR3 reads CASSLLGGLSNEQFF. As DNA, the CDR3 is TGTGCCAGCAGCCTTCTGGGAGGGTTGAGCAATGAGCAGTTCTTC.

The chain carries TRBV29-1 and TRBJ1-2; D not certain. The CDR3 runs to 10 residues. Trimming took off 3 bases at V and 5 bases at J, with 4 bases between the two ends. CDR1 is SQVTM and CDR2 is ANQGSEA in the germline V gene. CDR3 residues: CSVDMYGYTF. In DNA, the CDR3 is TGCAGCGTTGACATGTATGGCTACACCTTC.

V usage is TRBV12-3 or TRBV12-4 and J usage is TRBJ2-5, with D perhaps matching TRBD2 (6 bases). The CDR3 loop spans 15 amino acids. V gave up 3 bases and J gave up 0 bases, with 11 bases separating them. As DNA, the CDR3 is TGTGCCAGCAGTTTCCGTGCGGGGAACCAAGAGACCCAGTACTTC. Translating gives CASSFRAGNQETQYF.

The chain links TRBV7-3 to TRBJ2-2, with D unclear. From germline, CDR1 is SGHTA and CDR2 FQGTGA. The CDR3 runs 13 residues. V was cut by 1 base and J by 7 bases, with 7 bases left in between. CDR3 sequence (DNA): TGTGCCAGCAGCTTAAACTCGGACGGGGAGCTGTTTTTT. It yields the protein CASSLNSDGELFF.

The chain couples TRBV25-1 to TRBJ1-1, with unresolved D. Trimming removed 9 bases from V and 3 bases from J, with 14 bases in between. The CDR3 length is 13 residues. Germline V gene lookup returns CDR1 MGHDK and CDR2 SYGVNS. The DNA for the CDR3 is TGTGCCAGATTAGACGATGGCTACACTGAAGCTTTCTTT. Translating it yields CARLDDGYTEAFF. The complete variable domain, with remaining parts taken from reference TRBV25-1 and TRBJ1-1, reads EADIYQTPRYLVIGTGKKITLECSQTMGHDKMYWYQQDPGMELHLIHYSYGVNSTEKGDLSSESTVSRIRTEHFPLTLESARPSHTSQYLCARLDDGYTEAFFGQGTRLTVV.

The chain recombines TRBV25-1 with TRBJ1-4; D uncertain. The CDR3 runs 15 residues. V was clipped by 6 bases and J by 8 bases, with 19 bases between them. From germline, CDR1 is MGHDK and CDR2 SYGVNS. This CDR3 reads CASSAARRGVEKLFF. The CDR3 DNA reads as TGTGCCAGCAGCGCCGCGAGGCGGGGTGTAGAAAAACTGTTTTTT.

The chain links TRBV3-1 to TRBJ2-5; D unresolved. V lost 0 bases, J lost 6 bases, and 8 bases lay in between. This CDR3 is built from 13 residues. The V gene's germline CDR1 is LGHDT and CDR2 YNNKEL (reference sequence). Here the CDR3 DNA reads TGTGCCAGCAGCCAAGATCAATGGCAGACCCAGTACTTC. Protein product: CASSQDQWQTQYF.

This chain joins TRBV29-1 and TRBJ1-1, with a possible D match to TRBD1 (6 bases). V was clipped by 4 bases and J by 3 bases, with 12 bases between them. The germline CDR1 and CDR2 sequences are SQVTM and ANQGSEA. The CDR3 length is 13 residues. The CDR3 is CSVAYRVDTEAFF. DNA of the CDR3: TGCAGCGTTGCCTACAGGGTGGACACTGAAGCTTTCTTT.

V gene TRBV4-1 combines with J gene TRBJ1-6; no definite D call. The CDR3 is 16 residues long. Per the germline V gene, CDR1 is MGHRA and CDR2 is YSYEKL. V dropped 1 base and J dropped 0 bases, with 7 bases sitting between them. In DNA, the CDR3 is TGCGCCAGCAGCCAAGTCCGGAGCTCCTATAATTCACCCCTCCACTTT. Translating it yields CASSQVRSSYNSPLHF.

The rearrangement links TRBV29-1 to TRBJ2-1; possibly TRBD2 for D (6 bases). The CDR3 extends over 13 amino acids. Germline loops: CDR1 SQVTM, CDR2 ANQGSEA. Deletions cut 3 bases from V and 7 bases from J, with 13 bases between. The CDR3 bases are TGCAGCGTTGAGGGGAGGTCGGAAAATGAGCAGTTCTTC. Translated: CSVEGRSENEQFF.

This clonotype showed up just a few times. The chain carries TRBV28 and TRBJ2-5; no clear D. The length of the CDR3 is 11 residues. The germline V gene encodes CDR1 MDHEN and CDR2 SYDVKM. V dropped 5 bases and J dropped 4 bases, with 5 bases sitting between them. CDR3 sequence reads: CASSRLETQYF. Here the CDR3 DNA reads TGTGCCAGCAGTCGTTTAGAGACCCAGTACTTC.